This T cell receptor beta chain stems from a study of post-analysis software for immune sequencing data. As for the study in general: In terms of disease course, relapsing-remitting, secondary progressive and progressive-relapsing multiple sclerosis were included. Study conclusions and caveats: Comparison of patients with controls showed about 5 TRBV segments more frequent in patients, TRBV5-6, TRBV5-1 and TRBV20-1 among them. Same-batch samples co-clustered strongly by F measure. The normalized Chao1 diversity of multiple sclerosis patients was significantly lower than that of controls.

The V and J ends lost 4 bases and 4 bases respectively, with 13 bases between them. The CDR3 is 15 amino acids. Germline V gene sequence: CDR1 SGHAT, CDR2 FQNNGV. A remark on this clonotype: The target antigen is unknown.

Unique molecular identifiers had been added to the TCR beta cDNA libraries. Each sample of about 0.95 to 11 million input T cells yielded around 500,000 cDNA molecules, so each molecule approximated one T cell. TCRdb re-analysed the PCR reads in MiXCR, keeping a single row per CDR3 protein. The sample shows 800,000 to 950,000 distinct CDR3 sequences, around 50% of them seen only once. The sequence derives from a girl aged 5 to 17 with multiple sclerosis. Sequenced: blood. The V call is TRBV11-2, the J call TRBJ1-4; D is perhaps TRBD1 (5 bases). CDR3 residues: CASSSRGQGNEKLFF. CDR3 sequence (DNA): TGTGCCAGCAGCTCTAGAGGGCAGGGTAATGAAAAACTGTTTTTT.